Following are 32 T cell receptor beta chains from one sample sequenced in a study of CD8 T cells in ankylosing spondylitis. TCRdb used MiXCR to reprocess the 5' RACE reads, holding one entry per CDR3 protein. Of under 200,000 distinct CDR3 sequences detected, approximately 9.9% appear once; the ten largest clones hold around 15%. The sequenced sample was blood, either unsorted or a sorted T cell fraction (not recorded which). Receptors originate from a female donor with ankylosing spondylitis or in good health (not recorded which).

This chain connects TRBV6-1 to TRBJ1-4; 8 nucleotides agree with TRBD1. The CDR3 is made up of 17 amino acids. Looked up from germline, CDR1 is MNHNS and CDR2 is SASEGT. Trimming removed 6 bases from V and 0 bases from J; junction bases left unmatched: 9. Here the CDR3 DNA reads TGTGCCAGCAGCTCAGGGGGCGCGTCCCCAACTAATGAAAAACTGTTTTTT. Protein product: CASSSGGASPTNEKLFF.

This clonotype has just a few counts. The CDR3 DNA reads TGTGCCAGCTCACCATGGAAAAGCGGTCTTGAGCAGTACTTC. Protein: CASSPWKSGLEQYF. The chain employs TRBV18 and TRBJ2-7; D perhaps matches TRBD2 (5 bases). The CDR3 sequence is 14 residues long. The V end was cut by 2 bases, the J end by 7 bases, with 15 bases between. CDR1 is KGHSH, CDR2 LQKENI, per germline. Based on the CDR3 plus reference TRBV18 and TRBJ2-7, the full variable domain is NAGVMQNPRHLVRRRGQEARLRCSPMKGHSHVYWYRQLPEEGLKFMVYLQKENIIDESGMPKERFSAEFPKEGPSILRIQQVVRGDSAAYFCASSPWKSGLEQYFGPGTRLTVT.

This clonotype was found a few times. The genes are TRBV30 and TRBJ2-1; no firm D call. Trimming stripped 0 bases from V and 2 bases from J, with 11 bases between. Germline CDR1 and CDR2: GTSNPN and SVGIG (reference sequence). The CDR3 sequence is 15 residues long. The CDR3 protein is CAWSVLPGPYNEQFF. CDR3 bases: TGTGCCTGGAGTGTACTGCCGGGCCCCTACAATGAGCAGTTCTTC.

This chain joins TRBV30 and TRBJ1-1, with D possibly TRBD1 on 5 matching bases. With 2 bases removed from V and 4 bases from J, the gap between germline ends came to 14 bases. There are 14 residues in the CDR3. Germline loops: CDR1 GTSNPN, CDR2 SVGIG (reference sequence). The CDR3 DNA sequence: TGTGCCTGGAGTACGACTACAGGTATCACTGAAGCTTTCTTT. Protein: CAWSTTTGITEAFF.

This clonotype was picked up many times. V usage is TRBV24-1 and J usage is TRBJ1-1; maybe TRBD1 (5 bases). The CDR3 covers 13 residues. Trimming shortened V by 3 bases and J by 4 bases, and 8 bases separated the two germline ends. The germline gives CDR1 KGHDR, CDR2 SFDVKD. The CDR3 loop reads CATSDTGGTEAFF. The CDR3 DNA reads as TGTGCCACCAGTGATACAGGAGGCACTGAAGCTTTCTTT.

The CDR3 loop reads CASSKAREEKNTGELFF. CDR3 sequence (DNA): TGTGCCAGCAGCAAAGCTCGGGAGGAAAAGAACACCGGGGAGCTGTTTTTT. The rearrangement uses TRBV21-1 and TRBJ2-2; the DNA was not used to check the table's D call, TRBD2. TRBV21-1 is an annotated pseudogene. The CDR3 contains 17 residues.

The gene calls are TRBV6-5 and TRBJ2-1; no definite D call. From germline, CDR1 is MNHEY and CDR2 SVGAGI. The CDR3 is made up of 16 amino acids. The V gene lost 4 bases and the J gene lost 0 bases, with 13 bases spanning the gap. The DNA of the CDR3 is TGTGCCAGCAGTTCCCCCCGCGCTAGCTCCTACAATGAGCAGTTCTTC. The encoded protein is CASSSPRASSYNEQFF.

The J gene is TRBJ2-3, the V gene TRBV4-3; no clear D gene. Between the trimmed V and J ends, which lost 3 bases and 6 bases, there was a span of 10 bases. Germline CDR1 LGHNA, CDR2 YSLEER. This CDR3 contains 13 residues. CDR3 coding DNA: TGCGCCAGCAGCCATATCGCCGGGGATACGCAGTATTTT. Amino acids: CASSHIAGDTQYF.

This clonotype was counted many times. CDR3 residues: CASSKTRNEQFF. Written as DNA, the CDR3 is TGTGCCAGCAGCAAAACTAGGAATGAGCAGTTCTTC. V usage is TRBV6-2 or TRBV6-3 and J usage is TRBJ2-1; weak D call: TRBD2 (5 bases). The CDR3 totals 12 residues. Germline V lookup: CDR1 MNHEY, CDR2 SVGEGT. Trimming took off 6 bases at V and 7 bases at J, with 10 bases between the two ends.

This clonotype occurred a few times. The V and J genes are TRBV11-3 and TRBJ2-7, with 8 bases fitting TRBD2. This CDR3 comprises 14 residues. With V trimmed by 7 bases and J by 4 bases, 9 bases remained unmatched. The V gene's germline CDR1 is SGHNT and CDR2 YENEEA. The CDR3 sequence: CASITSGDPYEQYF. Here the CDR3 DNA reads TGTGCCAGCATAACTAGCGGAGACCCTTACGAGCAGTACTTC.

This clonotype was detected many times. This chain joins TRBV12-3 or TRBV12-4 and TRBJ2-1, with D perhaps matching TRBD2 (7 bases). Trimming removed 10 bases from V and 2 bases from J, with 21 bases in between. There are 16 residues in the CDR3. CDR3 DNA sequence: TGTGCCACCGATCCCGTAGGGGGGGAGGCCTACAATGAGCAGTTCTTC. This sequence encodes CATDPVGGEAYNEQFF.

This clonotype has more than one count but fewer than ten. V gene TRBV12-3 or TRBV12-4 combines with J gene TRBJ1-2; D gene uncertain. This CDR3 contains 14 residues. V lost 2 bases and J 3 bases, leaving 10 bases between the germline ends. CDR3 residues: CASSLSTTDYGYTF. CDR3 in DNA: TGTGCCAGCAGTTTAAGTACAACGGACTATGGCTACACCTTC.

CDR3 region: CASSQDPTSVRDEQFF. The CDR3, as DNA: TGCGCCAGCAGCCAAGATCCGACTAGCGTCAGGGATGAGCAGTTCTTC. The rearrangement links TRBV4-3 to TRBJ2-1, with TRBD2 matching over 8 bases. Germline V CDR1 and CDR2: LGHNA, YSLEER. J lost 8 bases, V lost 0 bases, and 9 bases had no gene match. This CDR3 region has 16 residues.

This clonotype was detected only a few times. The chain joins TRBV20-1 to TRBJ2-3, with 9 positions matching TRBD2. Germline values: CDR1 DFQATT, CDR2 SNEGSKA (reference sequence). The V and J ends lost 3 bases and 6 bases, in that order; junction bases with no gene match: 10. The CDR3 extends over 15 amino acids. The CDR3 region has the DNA TGCAGTGCTAGGGACCTAGCGGGATGGGGGGATACGCAGTATTTT. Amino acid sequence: CSARDLAGWGDTQYF.

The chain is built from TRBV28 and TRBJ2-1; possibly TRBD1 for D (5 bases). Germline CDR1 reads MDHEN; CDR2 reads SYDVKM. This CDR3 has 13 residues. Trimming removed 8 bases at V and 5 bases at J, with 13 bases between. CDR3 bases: TGTGCCAGCGGGCAGGGTTTGGACAATGAGCAGTTCTTC. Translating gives CASGQGLDNEQFF.

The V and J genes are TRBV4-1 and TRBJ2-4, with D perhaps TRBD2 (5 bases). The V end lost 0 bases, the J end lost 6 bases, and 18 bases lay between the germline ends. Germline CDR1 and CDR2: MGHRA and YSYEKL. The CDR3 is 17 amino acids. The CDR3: CASSQDGPTTFGNIQYF. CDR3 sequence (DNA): TGCGCCAGCAGCCAAGACGGTCCGACTACGTTCGGAAACATTCAGTACTTC.

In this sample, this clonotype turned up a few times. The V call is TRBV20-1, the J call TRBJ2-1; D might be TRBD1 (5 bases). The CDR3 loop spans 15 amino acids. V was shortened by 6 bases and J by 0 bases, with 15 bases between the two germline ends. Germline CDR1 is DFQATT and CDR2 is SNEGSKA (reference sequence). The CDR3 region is CSATSRGSSYNEQFF. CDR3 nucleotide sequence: TGCAGTGCCACCTCTAGGGGTAGCTCCTACAATGAGCAGTTCTTC.

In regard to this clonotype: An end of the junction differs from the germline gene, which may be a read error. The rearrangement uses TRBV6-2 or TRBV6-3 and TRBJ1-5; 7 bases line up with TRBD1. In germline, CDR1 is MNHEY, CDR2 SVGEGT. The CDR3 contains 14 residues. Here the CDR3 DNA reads TGTGCCAGCAGACCGGACAGGTTAAATCAGCTCCAGCATTTT. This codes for CASRPDRLNQLQHF.

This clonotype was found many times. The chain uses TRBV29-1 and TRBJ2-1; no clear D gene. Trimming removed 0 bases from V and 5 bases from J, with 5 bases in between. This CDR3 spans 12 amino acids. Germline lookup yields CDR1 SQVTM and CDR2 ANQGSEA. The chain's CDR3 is CSVEDINNEQFF. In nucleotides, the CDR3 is TGCAGCGTTGAAGATATTAACAATGAGCAGTTCTTC.

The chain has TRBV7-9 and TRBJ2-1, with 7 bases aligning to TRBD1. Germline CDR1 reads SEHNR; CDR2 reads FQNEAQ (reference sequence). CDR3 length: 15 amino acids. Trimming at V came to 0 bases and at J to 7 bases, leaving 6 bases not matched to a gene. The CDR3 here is CASSLAPTGENEQFF. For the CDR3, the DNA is TGTGCCAGCAGCTTAGCACCCACAGGGGAAAATGAGCAGTTCTTC.

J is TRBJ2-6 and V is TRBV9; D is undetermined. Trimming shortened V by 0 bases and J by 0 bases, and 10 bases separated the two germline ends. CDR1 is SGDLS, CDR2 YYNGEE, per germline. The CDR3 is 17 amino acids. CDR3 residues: CASSVGRGRSGANVLTF. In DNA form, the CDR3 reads TGTGCCAGCAGCGTAGGACGTGGGCGCTCTGGGGCCAACGTCCTGACTTTC.

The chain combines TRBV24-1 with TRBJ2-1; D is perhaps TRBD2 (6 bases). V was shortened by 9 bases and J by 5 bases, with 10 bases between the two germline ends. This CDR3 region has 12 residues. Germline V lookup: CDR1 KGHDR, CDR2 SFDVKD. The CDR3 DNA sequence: TGTGCCACCGAGGCGGGAAACAATGAGCAGTTCTTC. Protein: CATEAGNNEQFF.

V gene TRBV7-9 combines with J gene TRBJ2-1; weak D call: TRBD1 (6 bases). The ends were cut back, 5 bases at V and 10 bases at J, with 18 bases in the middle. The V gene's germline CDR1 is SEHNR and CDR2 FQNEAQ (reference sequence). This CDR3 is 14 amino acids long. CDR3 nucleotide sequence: TGTGCCAGCAGCCGGTCTGGGACACCCGTAGAGCAGTTCTTC. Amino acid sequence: CASSRSGTPVEQFF.

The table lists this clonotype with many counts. The CDR3 DNA reads as TGTGCCAGCAGCTTGGGGGGACAGGGCTACGAGCAGTACTTC. Residues: CASSLGGQGYEQYF. V is TRBV5-6 and J is TRBJ2-7; 9 positions agree with TRBD1. CDR3 length: 14 residues. In germline, CDR1 is SGHDT, CDR2 YYEEEE. After removal of 0 bases from V and 3 bases from J, the junction contained 1 base not matched to a gene.

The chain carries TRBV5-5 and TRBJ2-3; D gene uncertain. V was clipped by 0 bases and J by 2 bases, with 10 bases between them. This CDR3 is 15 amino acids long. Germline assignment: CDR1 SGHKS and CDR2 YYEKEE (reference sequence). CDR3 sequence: CASSLGVSSTDTQYF. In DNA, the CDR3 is TGTGCCAGCAGCTTGGGGGTTAGTTCCACAGATACGCAGTATTTT.

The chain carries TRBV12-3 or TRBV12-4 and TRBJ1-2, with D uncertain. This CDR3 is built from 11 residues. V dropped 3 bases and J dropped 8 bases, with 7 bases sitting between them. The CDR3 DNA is TGTGCCAGCAGTTTCCCGCACGGCTACACCTTC. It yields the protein CASSFPHGYTF.

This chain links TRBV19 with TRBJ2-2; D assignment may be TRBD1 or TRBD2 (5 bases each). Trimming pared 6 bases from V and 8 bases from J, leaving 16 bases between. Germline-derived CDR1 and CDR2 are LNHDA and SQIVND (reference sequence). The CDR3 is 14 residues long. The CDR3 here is CASSLGLWGGELFF. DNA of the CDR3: TGTGCCAGTAGCCTCGGACTTTGGGGGGGGGAGCTGTTTTTT.

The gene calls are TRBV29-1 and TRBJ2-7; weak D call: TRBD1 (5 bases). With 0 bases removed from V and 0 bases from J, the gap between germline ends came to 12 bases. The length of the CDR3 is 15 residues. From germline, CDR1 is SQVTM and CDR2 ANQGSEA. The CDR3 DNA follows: TGCAGCGTTGAAGATGATGCAGGGATCTCCTACGAGCAGTACTTC. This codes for CSVEDDAGISYEQYF.

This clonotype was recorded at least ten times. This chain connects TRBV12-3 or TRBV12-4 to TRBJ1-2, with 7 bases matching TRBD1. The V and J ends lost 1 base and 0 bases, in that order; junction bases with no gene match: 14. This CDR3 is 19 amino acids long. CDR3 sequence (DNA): TGTGCCAGCAGTTTAGGGGGGGACAGTCCCCGTCTTTCTAACTATGGCTACACCTTC. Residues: CASSLGGDSPRLSNYGYTF.

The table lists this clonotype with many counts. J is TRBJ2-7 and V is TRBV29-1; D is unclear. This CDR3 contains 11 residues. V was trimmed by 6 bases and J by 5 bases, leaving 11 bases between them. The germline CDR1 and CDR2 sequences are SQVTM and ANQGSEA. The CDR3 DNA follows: TGCAGCGTGACTCTCCTTGACGAGCAGTACTTC. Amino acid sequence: CSVTLLDEQYF.

CDR3 in amino acids: CAWSSWGSGNEQFF. The CDR3 region has the DNA TGTGCCTGGAGTAGCTGGGGAAGTGGGAATGAGCAGTTCTTC. This chain joins TRBV30 and TRBJ2-1; D gene unclear. The CDR3 length is 14 residues. With 2 bases removed from V and 7 bases from J, the gap between germline ends came to 15 bases. The germline V gene encodes CDR1 GTSNPN and CDR2 SVGIG (reference sequence).

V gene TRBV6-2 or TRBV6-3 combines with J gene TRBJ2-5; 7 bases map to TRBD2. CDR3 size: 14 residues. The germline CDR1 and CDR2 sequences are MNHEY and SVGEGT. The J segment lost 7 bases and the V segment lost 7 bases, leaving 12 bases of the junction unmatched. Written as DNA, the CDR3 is TGTGCCAGCACAACGTCTGCTTGGGAGGGGACCCAGTACTTC. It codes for CASTTSAWEGTQYF.